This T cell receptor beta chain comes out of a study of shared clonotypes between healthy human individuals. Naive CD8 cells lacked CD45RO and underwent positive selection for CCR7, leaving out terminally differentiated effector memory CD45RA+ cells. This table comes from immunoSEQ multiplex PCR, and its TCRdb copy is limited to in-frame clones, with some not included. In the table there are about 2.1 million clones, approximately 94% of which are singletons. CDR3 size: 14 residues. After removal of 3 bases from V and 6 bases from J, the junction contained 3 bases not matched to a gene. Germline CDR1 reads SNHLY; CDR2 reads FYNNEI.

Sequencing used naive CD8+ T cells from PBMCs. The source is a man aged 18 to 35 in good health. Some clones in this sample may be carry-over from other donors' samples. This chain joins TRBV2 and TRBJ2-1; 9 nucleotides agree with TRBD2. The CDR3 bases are TGTGCCAGCAGTGATATGGGACTAGCCAATGAGCAGTTCTTC. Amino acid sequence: CASSDMGLANEQFF. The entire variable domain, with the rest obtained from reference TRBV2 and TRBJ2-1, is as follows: EPEVTQTPSHQVTQMGQEVILRCVPISNHLYFYWYRQILGQKVEFLVSFYNNEISEKSEIFDDQFSVERPDGSNFTLKIRSTKLEDSAMYFCASSDMGLANEQFFGPGTRLTVL.